In this sample, the clone carrying this T cell receptor (beta chain) turned up once. This record comes from a study of control samples from healthy donors and cancer patients. TCRdb's table, derived via immunoSEQ multiplex PCR, lists solely in-frame clones and lacks some. There are some 140,000 clones in the sample; roughly nine tenths occur only once, and roughly 8.7% lies in the top ten. The V and J ends lost 1 base and 3 bases, in that order; junction bases with no gene match: 2. Germline loops: CDR1 SEHNR, CDR2 FQNEAQ (reference sequence). The CDR3 is 15 residues long. The chain recombines TRBV7-9 with TRBJ2-3; 9 bases line up with TRBD2. Source material: blood. The receptor's source is a woman in her twenties or thirties in good health. CDR3 in amino acids: CASSLVLAGTDTQYF. For the CDR3, the DNA is TGTGCCAGCAGCTTAGTCCTAGCGGGAACAGATACGCAGTATTTT.